A single sample is the source of the 22 T cell receptor beta chains below, sequenced in a study of CXCR3-negative and CXCR3-positive naive CD8 T cells. Notes on the study in general: Compared with CXCR3-negative naive cells, CXCR3-positive naive cells showed more hydrophobic TRB CDR3s.

Antigens for these TCRs are unknown. UMI-labeled 5' RACE TRB cDNA libraries were prepared from the cells. Reanalyzing the 5' RACE reads, TCRdb keeps one entry per CDR3 protein, without DNA. The sample holds about 89,000 distinct CDR3 sequences. Sequencing was done on a sample of naive CXCR3+ CD8+ T cells from blood. The subset denotes: CD45RO-CCR7+CD27+CD95- naive CD8+ T cells expressing CXCR3 (TNR3+). The receptors derive from a human donor in good health. Some clones in this sample may be carry-over from other donors' samples.

By frequency, this clonotype registers medium-sized. The chain employs TRBV5-1 and TRBJ2-7. The CDR3 has 12 residues. Per the germline V gene, CDR1 is SGHRS and CDR2 is YFSETQ. The CDR3 here is CASSLVGYEQYF.

The V call is TRBV6-1, the J call TRBJ2-1. CDR3 size: 14 residues. Per the germline V gene, CDR1 is MNHNS and CDR2 is SASEGT. This CDR3 is CASSEKSPIYEQFF.

J is TRBJ1-1 and V is TRBV7-9. Germline values: CDR1 SEHNR, CDR2 FQNEAQ (reference sequence). CDR3 size: 14 residues. CDR3 residues: CASSLLGTNTEAFF.

The chain joins TRBV20-1 to TRBJ2-7. Germline lookup yields CDR1 DFQATT and CDR2 SNEGSKA (reference sequence). The CDR3 has 14 amino acids. This chain's CDR3 is CSARGRQGSYEQYF.

The chain carries TRBV6-2 or TRBV6-3 and TRBJ2-2. Per the germline V gene, CDR1 is MNHEY and CDR2 is SVGEGT. This CDR3 region has 12 residues. The CDR3 reads CASSFSTGELFF.

J is TRBJ2-1 and V is TRBV3-1; with no DNA, the TCRdb D assignment of TRBD1 cannot be verified. Germline lookup yields CDR1 LGHDT and CDR2 YNNKEL (reference sequence). This CDR3 is built from 16 residues. The CDR3: CASSQTTGPPENEQFF.

J is TRBJ2-5 and V is TRBV20-1; the D gene TCRdb calls, TRBD2, cannot be checked with no DNA. Germline CDR1 reads DFQATT; CDR2 reads SNEGSKA (reference sequence). This CDR3 region has 14 residues. CDR3 protein: CSARGAGVRETQYF.

This chain's CDR3 is CASSAIGQGGREAQYF. J is TRBJ2-5 and V is TRBV9; TCRdb calls TRBD1, which cannot be checked without DNA. In germline, CDR1 is SGDLS, CDR2 YYNGEE. The CDR3 is made up of 16 amino acids.

This chain links TRBV7-2 with TRBJ2-1; the D gene TCRdb calls, TRBD1, cannot be checked with no DNA. Germline CDR1 reads SGHTA; CDR2 reads FQGNSA. CDR3 size: 14 residues. This CDR3 reads CASQTSGTENEQFF.

This sequence joins TRBV4-3 and TRBJ2-2. Germline V gene lookup returns CDR1 LGHNA and CDR2 YSLEER. The CDR3 contains 14 residues. The CDR3 reads CASSPGQNTGELFF.

J is TRBJ1-1 and V is TRBV7-9. Germline assignment: CDR1 SEHNR and CDR2 FQNEAQ (reference sequence). CDR3 size: 11 residues. The CDR3 protein is CASSLNTEAFF.

The chain uses TRBV24-1 and TRBJ2-1; TCRdb selects TRBD2, and the lack of DNA leaves this call unchecked. Germline loops: CDR1 KGHDR, CDR2 SFDVKD. The length of the CDR3 is 16 residues. CDR3 sequence: CATSDTGTSGINEQFF.

The gene calls are TRBV10-3 and TRBJ2-3; TCRdb indicates TRBD1, and absent DNA this call remains unverified. Germline lookup yields CDR1 ENHRY and CDR2 SYGVKD. The CDR3 length is 16 residues. This CDR3 reads CAISEFGGGETDTQYF.

The chain is built from TRBV12-3 or TRBV12-4 and TRBJ2-3; TCRdb indicates TRBD1, and absent DNA this call remains unverified. The CDR3 extends over 15 amino acids. This CDR3 reads CASSRTGGLTDTQYF.

The genes are TRBV14 and TRBJ1-1; TCRdb lists TRBD1, though no DNA is available to test this call. Germline V lookup: CDR1 SGHDN, CDR2 FVKESK. This CDR3 contains 15 residues. CDR3 sequence reads: CASNPRQGWDTEAFF.

V gene TRBV20-1 combines with J gene TRBJ1-6. Germline CDR1 DFQATT, CDR2 SNEGSKA (reference sequence). The CDR3 loop spans 17 amino acids. CDR3 region: CSARDNRDWGGPDPLHF.

This sequence joins TRBV29-1 and TRBJ1-3. This CDR3 contains 15 residues. Germline values: CDR1 SQVTM, CDR2 ANQGSEA. This CDR3 is CSVEGGPSSGNTIYF.

The chain uses TRBV7-2 and TRBJ1-5; the D call of TRBD1 rests on TCRdb alone, since no DNA is present to check it. The germline CDR1 and CDR2 sequences are SGHTA and FQGNSA. The CDR3 has 15 amino acids. The CDR3 loop is CASSLGTGGNQPQHF.

This chain joins TRBV7-3 and TRBJ2-5; with no DNA, the TCRdb D assignment of TRBD1 cannot be verified. Germline V CDR1 and CDR2: SGHTA, FQGTGA. This CDR3 contains 14 residues. This CDR3 is CASSQVGGQETQYF.

This chain joins TRBV6-6 and TRBJ1-1; lacking DNA, the TRBD1 call made by TCRdb goes unchecked. The CDR3 contains 16 residues. Looked up from germline, CDR1 is MNHNY and CDR2 is SVGAGI (reference sequence). CDR3 protein: CASSYFGGQQNTEAFF.

This chain joins TRBV20-1 and TRBJ2-7; as DNA is missing, the TRBD1 call by TCRdb cannot be tested. The CDR3 sequence is 16 residues long. Germline-derived CDR1 and CDR2 are DFQATT and SNEGSKA (reference sequence). The chain's CDR3 is CSARGTGVDFVYEQYF.

The rearrangement joins TRBV27 to TRBJ1-5. Germline loops: CDR1 MNHEY, CDR2 SMNVEV (reference sequence). The CDR3 is 14 residues long. The CDR3: CASSFVEGHQPQHF.